These T cell receptor beta chains were read from a single sample in a study of blood T cell repertoires in COVID-19. TCRdb's copy holds only in-frame clones and misses some; the assay was immunoSEQ multiplex PCR. This table has approximately 49,000 clones, approximately 80% appearing once. Material for sequencing was peripheral blood. The receptors stem from a woman of 80 years or more with COVID-19, enrolled during active disease. The CDR3 runs from the conserved cysteine through the conserved F or W. The D gene is left open where the match is weak. Expanded clones get a size class; other rows say once, few or many, or leave the size out.

>TRBJ1-2|.|TRBV29-1|.
TGCAGCGTTGAGGGTCAGGGTTTATCCTATGGCTACACCTTC
CSVEGQGLSYGYTF
>TRBJ1-1|TRBD1|TRBV19|.
TGTGCCAGTAGCTCCTTGACAGGGAGCACTGAAGCTTTCTTT
CASSSLTGSTEAFF
>TRBJ1-2|TRBD1|TRBV6-2/TRBV6-3|.
TGTGCCAGCAGTTACAAGGGGGCGTGGGGCTACACCTTC
CASSYKGAWGYTF
>TRBJ2-3|.|TRBV5-1|.
TGCGCCAGCAGCTTCCTTACTAGCACAGATACGCAGTATTTT
CASSFLTSTDTQYF
>TRBJ2-1|TRBD2|TRBV5-1|.
TGCGCCAGCAGCCGGGAGGGGTTAGAGGGGTACAATGAGCAGTTCTTC
CASSREGLEGYNEQFF
>TRBJ2-7|TRBD1|TRBV6-1|.
TGTGCCAGCAGTTCCACAGGGGGCGCCTACGAGCAGTACTTC
CASSSTGGAYEQYF
>TRBJ2-3|TRBD2|TRBV9|.
TGTGCCAGCAGCCTATCCAGCGGGATAAGAACAGATACGCAGTATTTT
CASSLSSGIRTDTQYF
>TRBJ1-5|.|TRBV7-9|.
TGTGCCAGCTCGCTCCTGAAGCATAGCAATCAGCCCCAGCATTTT
CASSLLKHSNQPQHF
>TRBJ1-1|.|TRBV7-9|few
TGTGCCAGCACCGACTCGACAGGCCTTGAAGCTTTCTTT
CASTDSTGLEAFF
>TRBJ2-1|.|TRBV4-2|.
TGTGCCAGCAGCCAAGGGGACGGGAGTTGGAATGAGCAGTTCTTC
CASSQGDGSWNEQFF
>TRBJ1-5|.|TRBV5-8|.
TGTGCCAGCAGCGGGACATCTCAGGGTCAGCCCCAGCATTTT
CASSGTSQGQPQHF
>TRBJ2-7|TRBD2|TRBV4-1|.
TGCGCCAGCAGCCAAGGGGCGGGGGGCTCCTACGAGCAGTACTTC
CASSQGAGGSYEQYF
>TRBJ2-5|TRBD2|TRBV19|.
TGTGCCAGTAGTATAGATCCTAGCGGGAGGTCAGAAGAGACCCAGTACTTC
CASSIDPSGRSEETQYF
>TRBJ2-7|.|TRBV19|.
TGTGCCAGTAGTATAGGCGTAACCTACGAGCAGTACTTC
CASSIGVTYEQYF
>TRBJ1-5|.|TRBV19|.
TGTGCCAGTAGTGTGGGCAGGGTGAGCAATCAGCCCCAGCATTTT
CASSVGRVSNQPQHF
>TRBJ2-2|.|TRBV7-3|.
TGTGCCAGCAGCCGACAGCCCGGCACCGGGGAGCTGTTTTTT
CASSRQPGTGELFF
>TRBJ2-1|TRBD2|TRBV9|.
TGTGCCAGCATGAGGACTAGCGGGGTGACGGAGCAGTTCTTC
CASMRTSGVTEQFF
>TRBJ2-2|TRBD1|TRBV5-1|.
TGCGCCAGCAGCTCGGGACAGGGGGTATGGACCGGGGAGCTGTTTTTT
CASSSGQGVWTGELFF
>TRBJ2-5|TRBD2|TRBV7-9|.
TGTGCCAGCAGCTGGGGGGGGACTAGCCAAGAGACCCAGTACTTC
CASSWGGTSQETQYF
>TRBJ1-2|TRBD1|TRBV5-1|few
TGCGCCAGCAGCCCCGGACAGGGGTTAGGCTACACCTTC
CASSPGQGLGYTF
>TRBJ2-7|.|TRBV9|.
TGTGCCAGCAGCGTAGGACTAACGAGCTCCTACGAGCAGTACTTC
CASSVGLTSSYEQYF
>TRBJ2-2|TRBD1|TRBV19|.
TGTGCCAGTAGGGGACAGGGGGCTACCGGGGAGCTGTTTTTT
CASRGQGATGELFF
>TRBJ2-1|.|TRBV7-6|.
TGTGCCAGCAGCTTAGTATCTCTACCCGGGAATGAGCAGTTCTTC
CASSLVSLPGNEQFF
>TRBJ2-1|TRBD2|TRBV11-3|few
TGTGCCAGCAGCGCTAGCGGGACCCCCTACAATGAGCAGTTCTTC
CASSASGTPYNEQFF
>TRBJ2-1|TRBD2|TRBV11-1|few
TGTGCCAGCAGCGCACTAGCGGGAGGGTATAATGAGCAGTTCTTC
CASSALAGGYNEQFF
>TRBJ2-3|TRBD2|TRBV18|.
TGTGCCAGCTCACCACGGCTAGCGGGAGACCCAGATACGCAGTATTTT
CASSPRLAGDPDTQYF
>TRBJ1-4|.|TRBV4-1|.
TGCGCCAGCAGCCAAGATCTGGCGGGGGAAAAACTGTTTTTT
CASSQDLAGEKLFF
>TRBJ2-7|.|TRBV12-3/TRBV12-4|.
TGTGCCAGCAAACAGGGTGGCTACGAGCAGTACTTC
CASKQGGYEQYF
>TRBJ2-3|.|TRBV2|once
TGTGCCAGCAACGGGATCGGGCGGGGAACCACAGATACGCAGTATTTT
CASNGIGRGTTDTQYF
>TRBJ1-5|.|TRBV7-8|few
TGTGCCAGCAGTAACGGTGGCAATCAGCCCCAGCATTTT
CASSNGGNQPQHF
>TRBJ1-1|.|TRBV30|.
TGTGCCTGGGAACGACACAAGAACACTGAAGCTTTCTTT
CAWERHKNTEAFF
>TRBJ2-1|TRBD2|TRBV24-1|.
TGTGCCACCAGTGGTCGGACTAGCGGGAGGAATGAGCAGTTCTTC
CATSGRTSGRNEQFF
>TRBJ2-2|.|TRBV4-2|.
TGTGCCAGCAGCCAAGGTATACGGGATCTGGCCGGCGGGGAGCTGTTTTTT
CASSQGIRDLAGGELFF
>TRBJ1-2|TRBD1|TRBV7-9|few
TGTGCCAGCAGCGCCACGACAGGGGCTAACTATGGCTACACCTTC
CASSATTGANYGYTF
>TRBJ2-7|TRBD2|TRBV4-2|few
TGTGCCAGCAGTCTCTTCGGCGGGGGAAGCTCCTACGAGCAGTACTTC
CASSLFGGGSSYEQYF
>TRBJ2-5|.|TRBV5-6|.
TGTGCCAGCAGATACTCAGGTGGCCAAGAGACCCAGTACTTC
CASRYSGGQETQYF
>TRBJ2-7|TRBD1|TRBV7-7|.
TGTGCTAGCAGCTACCCGACAGGGGGCCCCTACGAGCAGTACTTC
CASSYPTGGPYEQYF
>TRBJ1-3|.|TRBV5-4|.
TGTGCCAGCAGCTTGCTTGGCGGGAACGGAAACACCATATATTTT
CASSLLGGNGNTIYF
>TRBJ2-2|TRBD2|TRBV7-2|.
TGTGCCAGCAGCTCCAACAGACTAGCGGGGGCCCTGTTTTTT
CASSSNRLAGALFF
>TRBJ2-2|TRBD1|TRBV5-1|.
TGCGCCAGCAGCCCGCGTACAGGGGTCAACACCGGGGAGCTGTTTTTT
CASSPRTGVNTGELFF
>TRBJ2-6|TRBD2|TRBV3-1/TRBV3-2|.
TGTGCCAGCAGCACCGGGACTAGGGGCCGCTCTGGGGCCAACGTCCTGACTTTC
CASSTGTRGRSGANVLTF
>TRBJ1-1|.|TRBV6-4|.
TGTGCCAGCAGCGTACTAGCGGGGACTGAAGCTTTCTTT
CASSVLAGTEAFF
>TRBJ1-3|.|TRBV25-1|.
TGTGCCACCTCGGCGCCAGGGGGAAACACCATATATTTT
CATSAPGGNTIYF